What follows describes a single TCR beta chain. What it binds is not known. This sample is drawn from a study of CD8+ T cells in alopecia areata. Isolated RNA was reverse transcribed into cDNA used as the sequencing template. Data came from immunoSEQ multiplex PCR; TCRdb stores just in-frame clones and leaves some out. This table has 150,000 to 200,000 clones, 60% appearing once. CDR1 is SGHNT and CDR2 is YENEEA in the germline V gene. The J segment lost 6 bases and the V segment lost 5 bases, leaving 6 bases of the junction unmatched. The CDR3 has 13 amino acids. Whole-study findings and limits: Scalp data also include sequences from resident alphabeta T cells of normal skin.

Described treatment: oral pan-JAK inhibitor, 5-10 mg twice daily. The chain links TRBV11-3 to TRBJ1-2, with TRBD1 matching over 7 bases. The TCR comes from a human donor with alopecia areata. The sample in question was CD4+ T cells sorted from blood, obtained at week 24, from a patient treated with tofacitinib. The CDR3 is CASSLHGTDGYTF. In DNA form, the CDR3 reads TGTGCCAGCAGCCTTCACGGGACAGATGGCTACACCTTC.